This TCR beta chain was documented in a study of technical replicates of blood from a handful of donors. TCRdb keeps only in-frame clones here, not all; method: immunoSEQ multiplex PCR. The repertoire includes approximately 94,000 clones, about 96% of them detected once, and about 0.38% sits in the top ten. The CDR3 totals 15 residues. Germline V lookup: CDR1 MNHEY, CDR2 SVGAGI. V was pared by 5 bases and J by 3 bases, with 4 bases of the junction left unmatched. The source of this sequence is a human donor in good health. The chain is built from TRBV6-5 and TRBJ2-3; TRBD2 aligns across 11 bases. Sample: T cells isolated from PBMCs. The CDR3 DNA is TGTGCCAGCAGTCCTCTAGCGGGAGGAACAGATACGCAGTATTTT. Its translation is CASSPLAGGTDTQYF.